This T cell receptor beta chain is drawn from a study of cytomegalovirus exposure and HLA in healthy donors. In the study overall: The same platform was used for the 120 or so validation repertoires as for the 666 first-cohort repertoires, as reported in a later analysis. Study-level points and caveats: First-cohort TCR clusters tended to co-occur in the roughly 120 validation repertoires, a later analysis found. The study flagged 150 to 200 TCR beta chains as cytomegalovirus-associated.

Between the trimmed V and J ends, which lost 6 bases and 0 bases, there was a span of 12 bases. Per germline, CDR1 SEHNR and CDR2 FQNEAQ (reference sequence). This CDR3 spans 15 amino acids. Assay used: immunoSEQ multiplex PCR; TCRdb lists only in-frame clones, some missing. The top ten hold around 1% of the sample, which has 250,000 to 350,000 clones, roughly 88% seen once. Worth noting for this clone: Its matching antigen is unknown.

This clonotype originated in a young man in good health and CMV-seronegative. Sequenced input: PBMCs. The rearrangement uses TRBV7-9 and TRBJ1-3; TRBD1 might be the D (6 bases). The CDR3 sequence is CASRFTGSSGNTIYF. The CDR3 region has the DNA TGTGCCAGCAGGTTCACAGGGAGCTCTGGAAACACCATATATTTT. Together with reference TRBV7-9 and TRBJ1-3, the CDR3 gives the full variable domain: DTGVSQNPRHKITKRGQNVTFRCDPISEHNRLYWYRQTLGQGPEFLTYFQNEAQLEKSRLLSDRFSAERPKGSFSTLEIQRTEQGDSAMYLCASRFTGSSGNTIYFGEGSWLTVV.